Listed here are 16 T cell receptor beta chains from one sample, sequenced in a study of blood T cells in healthy people across ages. For the second PCR, which ran for 7 to 11 cycles, a sample-barcoded 5' primer and a J-beta primer mix were used. MiXCR, applied by TCRdb to the 5' RACE reads, yields one record per CDR3 protein. This table has about 1.6 million distinct CDR3 sequences, about 35% appearing once. Sample: blood. The receptors here all came from a young woman in good health.

This chain joins TRBV27 and TRBJ2-3; tentative D call: TRBD1 (5 bases). In germline, CDR1 is MNHEY, CDR2 SMNVEV (reference sequence). V was pared by 9 bases and J by 4 bases, with 11 bases between. The CDR3 is 12 amino acids. CDR3 bases: TGTGCCAGTTGGGTCAGGGCAGATACGCAGTATTTT. Translation gives CASWVRADTQYF.

The chain couples TRBV30 to TRBJ2-7, with D possibly TRBD1 on 5 matching bases. The germline CDR1 and CDR2 sequences are GTSNPN and SVGIG (reference sequence). The V end was cut by 0 bases, the J end by 6 bases, with 9 bases between. CDR3 size: 12 residues. The CDR3 nucleotides are TGTGCCTGGAGTGTAAGTGGGGCCGAGCAGTACTTC. As protein: CAWSVSGAEQYF. Full variable domain (rest looked up from reference TRBV30 and TRBJ2-7): SQTIHQWPATLVQPVGSPLSLECTVEGTSNPNLYWYRQAAGRGLQLLFYSVGIGQISSEVPQNLSASRPQDRQFILSSKKLLLSDSGFYLCAWSVSGAEQYFGPGTRLTVT.

This clonotype appeared a few times. This chain joins TRBV7-3 and TRBJ1-1; 7 nucleotides match TRBD1. The ends lost 5 bases at V and 1 base at J; junction bases unmatched: 10. Germline values: CDR1 SGHTA, CDR2 FQGTGA. This CDR3 contains 16 residues. The CDR3 bases are TGTGCCAGCAGCCCCTTACCCGGGACAGAGAACACTGAAGCTTTCTTT. This sequence encodes CASSPLPGTENTEAFF.

This chain joins TRBV29-1 and TRBJ1-1, with D unclear. The CDR3 has 11 residues. Germline V CDR1 and CDR2: SQVTM, ANQGSEA. Trimming cost V 4 bases and J 4 bases, with 7 bases left between them. CDR3 amino acids: CSVVPITEAFF. Here the CDR3 DNA reads TGCAGCGTTGTTCCCATCACTGAAGCTTTCTTT.

The gene calls are TRBV3-1 and TRBJ2-5; TRBD2 might be the D (6 bases). CDR3 size: 16 residues. V dropped 5 bases and J dropped 1 base, with 17 bases sitting between them. Germline lookup yields CDR1 LGHDT and CDR2 YNNKEL (reference sequence). CDR3 residues: CASSIVRDWRQETQYF. CDR3 sequence (DNA): TGTGCCAGCAGCATTGTCCGGGACTGGCGCCAAGAGACCCAGTACTTC.

In DNA form, the CDR3 reads TGTGCCAGTGACCCGACCGGGACTTTCCCTAGGTTCTTC. Translating gives CASDPTGTFPRFF. The rearrangement joins TRBV19 to TRBJ2-1; weak D call: TRBD2 (6 bases). Germline CDR1 is LNHDA and CDR2 is SQIVND (reference sequence). Trimming cost V 8 bases and J 15 bases, with 23 bases left between them. The CDR3 is 13 residues long. The whole variable domain, remainder taken from reference TRBV19 and TRBJ2-1, is DGGITQSPKYLFRKEGQNVTLSCEQNLNHDAMYWYRQDPGQGLRLIYYSQIVNDFQKGDIAEGYSVSREKKESFPLTVTSAQKNPTAFYLCASDPTGTFPRFFGPGTRLTVL.

J is TRBJ1-1 and V is TRBV3-1, with D perhaps TRBD1 (6 bases). Between the trimmed V and J ends, which lost 7 bases and 4 bases, there was a span of 22 bases. Germline V gives CDR1 LGHDT, CDR2 YNNKEL (reference sequence). The CDR3 covers 16 residues. The CDR3, as DNA: TGTGCCAGCAACTTTAGACAGGACTCTTGGGGCACTGAAGCTTTCTTT. Its translation: CASNFRQDSWGTEAFF.

The chain recombines TRBV28 with TRBJ2-5, with 11 nucleotides matching TRBD2. The CDR3 length is 14 residues. V was pared by 7 bases and J by 11 bases, with 12 bases of the junction left unmatched. Germline CDR1 and CDR2: MDHEN and SYDVKM. The CDR3 DNA reads TGTGCCAGCAATGGACTAGCGGGCGACGTGGAGCAGTACTTC. It encodes CASNGLAGDVEQYF.

V usage is TRBV3-1 and J usage is TRBJ2-7; 9 bases align to TRBD2. The CDR3 spans 14 residues. V lost 4 bases and J lost 2; bases outside the gene matches: 3. Germline values: CDR1 LGHDT, CDR2 YNNKEL (reference sequence). The CDR3 region has the DNA TGTGCCAGCAGCCCTATAGCGGGAGCCTACGAGCAGTACTTC. It yields the protein CASSPIAGAYEQYF.

This rearrangement joins TRBV9 to TRBJ1-5, with 7 bases identical to TRBD1. CDR1 and CDR2 (germline): SGDLS, YYNGEE. Germline trimming cut 3 bases from V and 4 bases from J; bases unmatched to any gene: 7. The CDR3 totals 15 residues. The CDR3 DNA reads as TGTGCCAGCAGCGGTGGGACAGCGACGAATCAGCCCCAGCATTTT. Its protein product is CASSGGTATNQPQHF.

Note on this clonotype: One end of the junction fails to match germline, which may point to a read error. The J gene is TRBJ2-3, the V gene TRBV7-2; perhaps D is TRBD1 or TRBD2 (5 bases each). Germline V gene data show CDR1 as SGHTA and CDR2 as FQGNSA. This CDR3 is 16 amino acids long. CDR3 region: CASSSPRRASTGTQYF. Here the CDR3 DNA reads TGTGCCAGCAGCTCTCCCCGGCGGGCTAGCACAGGTACGCAGTATTTT.

The chain recombines TRBV7-8 with TRBJ2-5; D assignment may be TRBD1 or TRBD2 (7 bases each). CDR3 length: 14 residues. CDR1 is SGHVS and CDR2 is FQNEAQ in the germline V gene. The V end was cut by 5 bases, the J end by 5 bases, with 15 bases between. CDR3: CASSPPGGVETQYF. CDR3 in DNA: TGTGCCAGCAGCCCGCCAGGGGGGGTGGAGACCCAGTACTTC. The entire variable domain, with the rest obtained from reference TRBV7-8 and TRBJ2-5, is as follows: GAGVSQSPRYKVAKRGQDVALRCDPISGHVSLFWYQQALGQGPEFLTYFQNEAQLDKSGLPSDRFFAERPEGSVSTLKIQRTQQEDSAVYLCASSPPGGVETQYFGPGTRLLVL.

The chain uses TRBV4-2 and TRBJ2-3; 8 nucleotides match TRBD2. CDR3 length equals 18 residues. The germline V gene encodes CDR1 LGHNA and CDR2 YNFKEQ. Trimming removed 1 base from V and 5 bases from J; junction bases left unmatched: 14. CDR3 bases: TGTGCCAGCAGCCAAGTCCCTTGGGAGCGGGAGACCGGAGATACGCAGTATTTT. This sequence encodes CASSQVPWERETGDTQYF.

Notes on this clonotype: One junction end disagrees with the germline gene, perhaps due to a read error. This sequence joins TRBV28 and TRBJ2-3, with 12 bases that match TRBD2. Germline CDR1 reads MDHEN; CDR2 reads SYDVKM. The CDR3 loop spans 15 amino acids. CDR3 sequence reads: CASSILAGGADTLYF. The CDR3 nucleotides read TGTGCCAGCAGTATACTAGCGGGAGGCGCAGATACGCTGTATTTT.

This rearrangement joins TRBV29-1 to TRBJ2-1; D tentatively reads TRBD1 or TRBD2 (5 bases each). The J call may not be correct, given that the DNA end is closer to TRBJ2-7. This CDR3 is built from 14 residues. Germline CDR1 SQVTM, CDR2 ANQGSEA. The CDR3 here is CSVGGVGVYNEQYF. CDR3 coding DNA: TGCAGCGTTGGAGGGGTCGGGGTGTACAATGAGCAGTACTTC.

This clonotype was seen repeatedly, ten times or more. The V call is TRBV29-1, the J call TRBJ2-1, with D perhaps matching TRBD1 (7 bases). Germline V gives CDR1 SQVTM, CDR2 ANQGSEA. The V end lost 3 bases, the J end lost 5 bases, and 11 bases lay between the germline ends. CDR3 size: 13 residues. Written as DNA, the CDR3 is TGCAGCGTTGACCCCAGGGGGGACAATGAGCAGTTCTTC. It translates to CSVDPRGDNEQFF.